Below are 18 T cell receptor beta chains sequenced from a single sample in a study of CD8+ T cells in alopecia areata. Sample treatment: oral pan-JAK inhibitor, 5-10 mg twice daily. Investigators isolated RNA and reverse transcribed it into cDNA to act as the sequencing template. Assay: immunoSEQ multiplex PCR; the TCRdb copy retains only in-frame clones and omits some. Among roughly 200,000 clones listed, 53% were seen once. This sample comprised CD8+ T cells sorted from blood, obtained at week 24, from a patient treated with tofacitinib. The receptors come from a human donor with alopecia areata.

This clone was seen only once. This chain connects TRBV27 to TRBJ1-5; D remains unclear. This CDR3 spans 13 amino acids. The V gene's germline CDR1 is MNHEY and CDR2 SMNVEV (reference sequence). V dropped 5 bases and J dropped 7 bases, with 12 bases sitting between them. CDR3 nucleotide sequence: TGTGCCAGCAGTCCCGACACATTCCAGCCCCAGCATTTT. Translating gives CASSPDTFQPQHF.

The J gene is TRBJ2-3, the V gene TRBV5-1; TRBD1 matches at 7 bases. Germline-derived CDR1 and CDR2 are SGHRS and YFSETQ. V lost 4 bases to trimming and J lost 3 bases; unmatched junction nucleotides: 14. The CDR3 covers 17 residues. The CDR3 here is CASSQTGDAWETDTQYF. The CDR3 DNA is TGCGCCAGCAGCCAAACAGGGGATGCGTGGGAAACAGATACGCAGTATTTT.

The chain has TRBV19 and TRBJ2-6; a possible D gene is TRBD2 (5 bases). Germline assignment: CDR1 LNHDA and CDR2 SQIVND (reference sequence). The CDR3 consists of 15 residues. V was trimmed by 3 bases and J by 2 bases, leaving 8 bases between them. In DNA, the CDR3 is TGTGCCAGTAGTATCTCGGGGACTGGGGCCAACGTCCTGACTTTC. This translates into CASSISGTGANVLTF.

The genes are TRBV27 and TRBJ2-5, with 8 bases fitting TRBD2. This CDR3 is 15 amino acids long. V gave up 1 base and J gave up 4 bases; unmatched junction bases: 5. The V gene's germline CDR1 is MNHEY and CDR2 SMNVEV (reference sequence). The CDR3 DNA follows: TGTGCCAGCAGTTTATTACGGGGGGGCAGAGAGACCCAGTACTTC. Protein product: CASSLLRGGRETQYF.

CDR3 in DNA: TGTGCCTGGATACCTCGGGGAAGCTATGGCTACACCTTC. Translating gives CAWIPRGSYGYTF. The genes are TRBV30 and TRBJ1-2; D is unclear. The CDR3 sequence is 13 residues long. CDR1 GTSNPN and CDR2 SVGIG come from the germline V gene (reference sequence). The V end was cut by 4 bases, the J end by 4 bases, with 13 bases between.

This clone was observed a handful of times. This chain joins TRBV7-8 and TRBJ1-1; perhaps TRBD1 as D (5 bases). V gave up 1 base and J gave up 5 bases, with 14 bases separating them. Germline V gene lookup returns CDR1 SGHVS and CDR2 FQNEAQ. CDR3 size: 15 residues. This CDR3 is CASSLVRGRGTEAFF. The CDR3 DNA reads as TGTGCCAGCAGCTTAGTGAGAGGGAGGGGAACTGAAGCTTTCTTT.

The V and J genes are TRBV5-4 and TRBJ2-7; D ambiguous. Trimming removed 4 bases from V and 2 bases from J, with 7 bases in between. Germline-derived CDR1 and CDR2 are SGHNT and YYREEE (reference sequence). The CDR3 is 12 residues long. CDR3 loop: CASSQNPYEQYF. CDR3 coding DNA: TGTGCCAGCAGCCAGAACCCCTACGAGCAGTACTTC.

The CDR3 reads CASSPQTLLAGGTDTQYF. In nucleotides, the CDR3 is TGTGCCAGCAGTCCCCAAACGCTCCTAGCGGGGGGCACAGATACGCAGTATTTT. The chain has TRBV27 and TRBJ2-3; TRBD2 matches 10 bases. The CDR3 is 18 amino acids. V gave up 5 bases and J gave up 1 base; unmatched junction bases: 12. Germline V lookup: CDR1 MNHEY, CDR2 SMNVEV (reference sequence).

The V call is TRBV9, the J call TRBJ2-3; 7 bases map to TRBD2. Looked up from germline, CDR1 is SGDLS and CDR2 is YYNGEE. The CDR3 runs 14 residues. The J segment lost 2 bases and the V segment lost 4 bases, leaving 4 bases of the junction unmatched. The CDR3 nucleotides are TGTGCCAGCAGCCCGGGGAGGGTCACAGATACGCAGTATTTT. It yields the protein CASSPGRVTDTQYF.

This clone occurred a few times. This chain uses TRBV10-2 with TRBJ2-1; no definite D call. Germline CDR1 and CDR2: WSHSY and SAAADI. There are 13 residues in the CDR3. The V end was cut by 3 bases, the J end by 6 bases, with 9 bases between. The chain's CDR3 is CASSDFGPNEQFF. In DNA, the CDR3 is TGCGCCAGCAGTGATTTCGGTCCCAATGAGCAGTTCTTC.

This chain joins TRBV9 and TRBJ1-1, with D uncertain. This CDR3 comprises 14 residues. Germline loops: CDR1 SGDLS, CDR2 YYNGEE. The ends were cut back, 2 bases at V and 1 base at J, with 9 bases in the middle. The CDR3 region is CASSVGRTNTEAFF. The CDR3 nucleotides read TGTGCCAGCAGCGTCGGACGGACGAACACTGAAGCTTTCTTT.

The chain combines TRBV27 with TRBJ2-3; possible D gene TRBD1, 5 bases. The V and J ends lost 2 bases and 6 bases respectively, with 12 bases between them. The length of the CDR3 is 14 residues. Germline V lookup: CDR1 MNHEY, CDR2 SMNVEV (reference sequence). As DNA, the CDR3 is TGTGCCAGCAGTTTAAGAAGCTGGGGCGATACGCAGTATTTT. This sequence encodes CASSLRSWGDTQYF.

V usage is TRBV30 and J usage is TRBJ2-2; D ambiguous. The germline V gene encodes CDR1 GTSNPN and CDR2 SVGIG (reference sequence). V dropped 0 bases and J dropped 4 bases, with 6 bases sitting between them. The CDR3 spans 13 residues. The chain's CDR3 is CAWSVSGTGELFF. The CDR3 DNA follows: TGTGCCTGGAGTGTGTCGGGCACCGGGGAGCTGTTTTTT.

This chain connects TRBV5-1 to TRBJ2-7, with a possible D match to TRBD1 (5 bases). V shed 1 base and J shed 0 bases, with 8 bases lying between them. CDR3 length: 14 amino acids. The germline V gene has CDR1 SGHRS and CDR2 YFSETQ. CDR3: CASSLTGHSYEQYF. The CDR3 region has the DNA TGCGCCAGCAGCTTGACTGGACACTCCTACGAGCAGTACTTC.

The gene calls are TRBV30 and TRBJ2-3, with D perhaps TRBD2 (5 bases). CDR3 length equals 12 residues. Looked up from germline, CDR1 is GTSNPN and CDR2 is SVGIG (reference sequence). V gave up 1 base and J gave up 4 bases, with 6 bases separating them. CDR3 sequence: CAWSASSDTQYF. The CDR3 nucleotides read TGTGCCTGGAGTGCTAGCTCAGATACGCAGTATTTT.

The gene calls are TRBV13 and TRBJ2-1; 8 positions agree with TRBD1. V shed 4 bases and J 8 bases; nucleotides not matched to a gene: 1. In germline, CDR1 is PRHDT, CDR2 FYEKMQ (reference sequence). The CDR3 covers 12 residues. In DNA, the CDR3 is TGTGCCAGCAGCTCGACAGGGGATGAGCAGTTCTTC. Amino acid sequence: CASSSTGDEQFF. Variable domain in full (rest from reference TRBV13 and TRBJ2-1): AAGVIQSPRHLIKEKRETATLKCYPIPRHDTVYWYQQGPGQDPQFLISFYEKMQSDKGSIPDRFSAQQFSDYHSELNMSSLELGDSALYFCASSSTGDEQFFGPGTRLTVL.

This chain uses TRBV4-3 with TRBJ1-1, with no clear D. Germline V gene sequence: CDR1 LGHNA, CDR2 YSLEER. The CDR3 has 14 residues. Trimming cost V 1 base and J 4 bases, with 10 bases left between them. The CDR3 spells CASSQGGRGTEAFF. CDR3 sequence (DNA): TGCGCCAGCAGCCAAGGAGGCCGTGGCACTGAAGCTTTCTTT.

CDR3 sequence: CASSSSPRDTQYF. CDR3 in DNA: TGTGCCAGCAGTTCCTCTCCGAGGGATACGCAGTATTTT. This chain uses TRBV27 with TRBJ2-3; D remains unclear. Deletions cut 4 bases from V and 6 bases from J, with 11 bases between. CDR1 and CDR2 (germline): MNHEY, SMNVEV (reference sequence). The CDR3 covers 13 residues.